Listed below are T cell receptor beta chains from one sample, sequenced in a study of human T cells and chemical hapten exposure. Via MiXCR, TCRdb re-called the RACE reads, giving one row per CDR3 protein. The profile shows about 270,000 distinct CDR3 sequences, around 7.7% of them singletons. Material: whole blood, obtained in connection with sensitization to the hapten diphenylcyclopropenone (DPC). Receptors were obtained from a man aged 18 to 35 with alopecia areata. Some clones in this sample may be carry-over from other donors' samples. Both conserved end residues are part of each CDR3. D genes are given only for firm matches. Not all rows give a size; the values are once, few, many and, for expanded clones, a class.

V gene	clone size	D gene	J gene	CDR3 length	CDR3 protein	CDR3 DNA
TRBV11-1	many	TRBD2	TRBJ2-1	14	CASSSGLETNEQFF	TGTGCCAGCAGCTCGGGACTAGAAACGAATGAGCAGTTCTTC
TRBV5-1	-	-	TRBJ1-1	14	CASSLVGENTEAFF	TGCGCCAGCAGCTTGGTAGGCGAGAACACTGAAGCTTTCTTT
TRBV12-3/TRBV12-4	-	-	TRBJ1-2	15	CASSLDSYLENGYTF	TGTGCCAGCAGCTTAGACAGCTACCTAGAGAATGGCTACACCTTC
TRBV20-1	few	TRBD1	TRBJ1-6	16	CSASKGGAIGNSPLHF	TGCAGTGCTAGTAAAGGGGGCGCGATCGGCAATTCACCCCTCCACTTT
TRBV13	-	TRBD1	TRBJ2-7	14	CASSPTGIVGEQYF	TGTGCCAGCAGCCCGACAGGGATAGTCGGCGAGCAGTACTTC
TRBV7-2	many	TRBD1	TRBJ1-2	14	CASSPNSGGGGYTF	TGTGCCAGCAGCCCAAATTCAGGGGGCGGTGGCTACACCTTC
TRBV25-1	-	-	TRBJ1-4	14	CASSEGQGGEKLFF	TGTGCCAGCAGTGAGGGTCAGGGAGGTGAAAAACTGTTTTTT
TRBV6-2/TRBV6-3	few	-	TRBJ1-4	16	CASSYHGGATNEKLFF	TGTGCCAGCAGTTACCACGGCGGAGCAACTAATGAAAAACTGTTTTTT
TRBV7-7	few	TRBD1	TRBJ2-5	14	CASSPTTGEETQYF	TGTGCCAGCAGCCCGACGACAGGGGAAGAGACCCAGTACTTC
TRBV7-3	many	-	TRBJ1-1	13	CASSSIRNTEAFF	TGTGCCAGCAGCTCGATTCGAAACACTGAAGCTTTCTTT
TRBV28	many	-	TRBJ2-7	13	CASSFPMKQEQYF	TGTGCCAGCAGTTTCCCCATGAAGCAAGAGCAGTACTTC